This is a list of T cell receptor beta chains from one sample in a study of blood T cell repertoires in COVID-19. Produced via immunoSEQ multiplex PCR; TCRdb's table is partial and in-frame only. This table has some 270,000 clones, about nine tenths appearing once. Material for sequencing was peripheral blood. These TCRs come from a man in his fifties with acute or convalescent COVID-19. Both conserved end residues are part of each CDR3. D genes are given only for firm matches. The size entry is marked missing in some rows and otherwise reads once, few, many or a size class.

v_gene: TRBV6-5
abundance: NA
j_gene: TRBJ1-1
len: 13
d_gene: TRBD1
CDR3aa: CASTGQTNTEAFF

v_gene: TRBV7-6
abundance: NA
j_gene: TRBJ2-7
len: 18
d_gene: TRBD2
CDR3aa: CASSLGGQRGTSDYEQYF

v_gene: TRBV5-6
abundance: NA
j_gene: TRBJ1-2
len: 12
d_gene: NA
CDR3aa: CASSTNIDGYTF

v_gene: TRBV5-1
abundance: NA
j_gene: TRBJ2-7
len: 14
d_gene: TRBD1
CDR3aa: CASSANRGDDEQYF

v_gene: TRBV19
abundance: NA
j_gene: TRBJ1-1
len: 15
d_gene: NA
CDR3aa: CASSRSTSRDTEAFF

v_gene: TRBV9
abundance: NA
j_gene: TRBJ2-7
len: 13
d_gene: NA
CDR3aa: CASSVGLRSTPYF

v_gene: TRBV10-3
abundance: NA
j_gene: TRBJ2-5
len: 13
d_gene: TRBD2
CDR3aa: CAISEGRDETQYF

v_gene: TRBV6-5
abundance: NA
j_gene: TRBJ1-4
len: 15
d_gene: NA
CDR3aa: CASTPSVATNEKLFF

v_gene: TRBV7-9
abundance: NA
j_gene: TRBJ2-3
len: 15
d_gene: TRBD1
CDR3aa: CASSLEGTGTDTQYF

v_gene: TRBV11-3
abundance: NA
j_gene: TRBJ1-1
len: 13
d_gene: NA
CDR3aa: CASSFREGTEAFF

v_gene: TRBV27
abundance: once
j_gene: TRBJ1-1
len: 14
d_gene: NA
CDR3aa: CASSSPRLNTEAFF

v_gene: TRBV2
abundance: NA
j_gene: TRBJ1-5
len: 13
d_gene: NA
CDR3aa: CASRGTHYQPQHF

v_gene: TRBV3-1/TRBV3-2
abundance: NA
j_gene: TRBJ1-1
len: 16
d_gene: NA
CDR3aa: CASSLYGQLLNTEAFF

v_gene: TRBV6-5
abundance: NA
j_gene: TRBJ1-2
len: 13
d_gene: TRBD1
CDR3aa: CARSSGTGVGYTF

v_gene: TRBV10-3
abundance: NA
j_gene: TRBJ2-7
len: 15
d_gene: NA
CDR3aa: CAISESQGKLYEQYF

v_gene: TRBV14
abundance: few
j_gene: TRBJ2-2
len: 13
d_gene: NA
CDR3aa: CASSQGPTGELFF

v_gene: TRBV7-3
abundance: NA
j_gene: TRBJ1-2
len: 14
d_gene: NA
CDR3aa: CASSSGGNNYGYTF

v_gene: TRBV3-1/TRBV3-2
abundance: NA
j_gene: TRBJ1-6
len: 18
d_gene: TRBD1
CDR3aa: CASSKGTGAMTLNSPLHF

v_gene: TRBV6-5
abundance: NA
j_gene: TRBJ1-6
len: 14
d_gene: NA
CDR3aa: CASSYTEINSPLHF

v_gene: TRBV6-1
abundance: NA
j_gene: TRBJ1-2
len: 17
d_gene: NA
CDR3aa: CASSEGVGTRANYGYTF

v_gene: TRBV13
abundance: NA
j_gene: TRBJ1-3
len: 14
d_gene: TRBD1
CDR3aa: CASSHRDSGNTIYF

v_gene: TRBV2
abundance: NA
j_gene: TRBJ1-1
len: 14
d_gene: NA
CDR3aa: CASSGLGGSTEAFF

v_gene: TRBV5-8
abundance: NA
j_gene: TRBJ1-2
len: 13
d_gene: NA
CDR3aa: CASSLVRGYGYTF

v_gene: TRBV27
abundance: NA
j_gene: TRBJ2-7
len: 19
d_gene: TRBD1
CDR3aa: CASSLPGQGARGVSYEQYF

v_gene: TRBV9
abundance: NA
j_gene: TRBJ1-5
len: 14
d_gene: TRBD1
CDR3aa: CASSPDRGNQPQHF

v_gene: TRBV5-4
abundance: NA
j_gene: TRBJ2-7
len: 12
d_gene: TRBD1
CDR3aa: CASSLGTGEQYF

v_gene: TRBV30
abundance: NA
j_gene: TRBJ1-2
len: 16
d_gene: NA
CDR3aa: CAWRPLPAGDNYGYTF

v_gene: TRBV5-1
abundance: NA
j_gene: TRBJ1-4
len: 14
d_gene: TRBD1
CDR3aa: CASRPDRGQAKLFF

v_gene: TRBV6-5
abundance: once
j_gene: TRBJ1-4
len: 15
d_gene: NA
CDR3aa: CASSYSTASNEKLFF

v_gene: TRBV7-3
abundance: NA
j_gene: TRBJ2-2
len: 16
d_gene: TRBD2
CDR3aa: CASSPNSGGSTGELFF

v_gene: TRBV5-5
abundance: NA
j_gene: TRBJ2-2
len: 16
d_gene: TRBD2
CDR3aa: CASSLGLAGGRGELFF

v_gene: TRBV12-3/TRBV12-4
abundance: NA
j_gene: TRBJ1-4
len: 13
d_gene: NA
CDR3aa: CASSLWDIEKLFF

v_gene: TRBV2
abundance: NA
j_gene: TRBJ1-1
len: 12
d_gene: TRBD1
CDR3aa: CASRDRAGGAFF

v_gene: TRBV21-1
abundance: NA
j_gene: TRBJ2-5
len: 15
d_gene: NA
CDR3aa: CASSKLGRGFETQYF

v_gene: TRBV18
abundance: NA
j_gene: TRBJ2-7
len: 13
d_gene: NA
CDR3aa: CASSPPESYEQYF

v_gene: TRBV6-5
abundance: NA
j_gene: TRBJ1-5
len: 15
d_gene: NA
CDR3aa: CASSYDSYSNQPQHF

v_gene: TRBV7-9
abundance: NA
j_gene: TRBJ1-1
len: 16
d_gene: NA
CDR3aa: CASSLVSGQANTEAFF

v_gene: TRBV12-3/TRBV12-4
abundance: NA
j_gene: TRBJ1-1
len: 13
d_gene: NA
CDR3aa: CASSPTGNTEAFF

v_gene: TRBV19
abundance: NA
j_gene: TRBJ1-2
len: 14
d_gene: NA
CDR3aa: CASSEGHLLYGYTF

v_gene: TRBV6-5
abundance: NA
j_gene: TRBJ2-7
len: 14
d_gene: NA
CDR3aa: CASSYSGGGGEQYF

v_gene: TRBV5-1
abundance: few
j_gene: TRBJ2-7
len: 15
d_gene: TRBD1
CDR3aa: CASSDRDRDSYEQYF

v_gene: TRBV30
abundance: NA
j_gene: TRBJ1-1
len: 13
d_gene: TRBD1
CDR3aa: CAWTDRGPTEAFF

v_gene: TRBV11-1
abundance: once
j_gene: TRBJ1-1
len: 15
d_gene: NA
CDR3aa: CASSFRANEGAEAFF